Presented here are 20 T cell receptor beta chains from one specimen sequenced in a study of OX40 agonist ivuxolimab in advanced cancers. Sequenced by immunoSEQ multiplex PCR; TCRdb stores in-frame clones only, minus some. The data contain tens of thousands of clones, approximately 92% of them singletons. Sequences were derived from CD4+ or CD8+ T cells sorted from blood, sampled in a trial of the OX40 agonist ivuxolimab. Every receptor here comes from an adult with an advanced solid tumor such as melanoma, head and neck, liver or kidney cancer.

This clone occurred a few times. CDR3 residues: CASSAPTGVETQYF. CDR3 DNA: TGTGCCAGCAGCGCACCGACAGGGGTGGAGACCCAGTACTTC. The genes are TRBV5-4 and TRBJ2-5; 8 bases match TRBD1. V was clipped by 4 bases and J by 5 bases; unmatched bases: 7. The CDR3 covers 14 residues. Germline lookup yields CDR1 SGHNT and CDR2 YYREEE (reference sequence).

This sequence joins TRBV11-2 and TRBJ2-6; 8 bases fit TRBD1. Germline V gene data show CDR1 as SGHAT and CDR2 as FQNNGV. V was clipped by 3 bases and J by 0 bases; unmatched bases: 7. The CDR3 has 18 residues. The chain's CDR3 is CASSFSATGASGANVLTF. DNA for the CDR3: TGTGCCAGCAGCTTTTCCGCGACAGGGGCCTCTGGGGCCAACGTCCTGACTTTC.

The V and J genes are TRBV11-2 and TRBJ2-2; 7 nucleotides align to TRBD2. CDR3 size: 14 residues. Per the germline V gene, CDR1 is SGHAT and CDR2 is FQNNGV. Trimming at V came to 6 bases and at J to 6 bases, leaving 7 bases not matched to a gene. CDR3 bases: TGTGCCAGCAGGCGGACTAGGGAGGCCGGGGAGCTGTTTTTT. Residues: CASRRTREAGELFF.

The chain uses TRBV7-3 and TRBJ2-1, with D possibly being TRBD2 (6 bases). Germline CDR1 reads SGHTA; CDR2 reads FQGTGA. Trimming left V 5 bases short and J 6 bases short, with 11 bases between. The CDR3 totals 13 residues. CDR3 protein: CASSLTSTNEQFF. DNA for the CDR3: TGTGCCAGCAGCCTGACTAGTACCAATGAGCAGTTCTTC. Full variable domain (missing parts from reference TRBV7-3 and TRBJ2-1): GAGVSQTPSNKVTEKGKYVELRCDPISGHTALYWYRQSLGQGPEFLIYFQGTGAADDSGLPNDRFFAVRPEGSVSTLKIQRTERGDSAVYLCASSLTSTNEQFFGPGTRLTVL.

The genes are TRBV4-1 and TRBJ2-7; 9 nucleotides agree with TRBD1. This CDR3 is built from 15 residues. Germline V gene data show CDR1 as MGHRA and CDR2 as YSYEKL. Trimming took 5 bases from V and 1 from J; bases not matched to a gene: 6. The CDR3 sequence: CASSTPGQGSYEQYF. As DNA, the CDR3 is TGCGCCAGCAGCACCCCCGGACAGGGGTCCTACGAGCAGTACTTC.

The J gene is TRBJ2-3, the V gene TRBV27; D is perhaps TRBD2 (5 bases). CDR1 is MNHEY and CDR2 is SMNVEV in the germline V gene (reference sequence). V gave up 2 bases and J gave up 6 bases, with 6 bases separating them. The CDR3 sequence is 12 residues long. The CDR3 region is CASSLTRDTQYF. The CDR3 coding sequence is TGTGCCAGCAGTTTAACTAGGGATACGCAGTATTTT.

A word on this clone: The identical CDR3 is also encoded by other nucleotide sequences in the sample. The V call is TRBV5-1, the J call TRBJ2-3; D ambiguous. CDR3 length: 12 amino acids. Between the trimmed V and J ends, which lost 0 bases and 6 bases, there was a span of 5 bases. The germline V gene encodes CDR1 SGHRS and CDR2 YFSETQ. CDR3 DNA: TGCGCCAGCAGCTTGGCCGTCGATACGCAGTATTTT. This codes for CASSLAVDTQYF.

The chain recombines TRBV27 with TRBJ2-3; D is possibly TRBD2 (6 bases). Trimming removed 7 bases at V and 0 bases at J, with 20 bases between. Germline values: CDR1 MNHEY, CDR2 SMNVEV (reference sequence). The CDR3 is 17 residues long. The CDR3, as DNA: TGTGCCAGCACCGTCCTTCCCAAGCGGGTGAGCACAGATACGCAGTATTTT. Translating it yields CASTVLPKRVSTDTQYF.

The CDR3 protein is CASSPPWRQETQYF. DNA of the CDR3: TGTGCCAGCAGCCCTCCGTGGAGGCAAGAGACCCAGTACTTC. This rearrangement joins TRBV6-6 to TRBJ2-5, with TRBD2 as a possible D gene (5 bases). Trimming pared 6 bases from V and 2 bases from J, leaving 13 bases between. Germline V gene lookup returns CDR1 MNHNY and CDR2 SVGAGI (reference sequence). The CDR3 has 14 amino acids.

The V call is TRBV2, the J call TRBJ1-1; the D is unclear. The V end lost 6 bases, the J end lost 0 bases, and 11 bases lay between the germline ends. The CDR3 runs to 14 residues. CDR1 is SNHLY and CDR2 is FYNNEI in the germline V gene. Here the CDR3 DNA reads TGTGCCAGCAGAGAAAGACGGTTGAACACTGAAGCTTTCTTT. Amino acids: CASRERRLNTEAFF.

This chain joins TRBV28 and TRBJ2-5; D is undetermined. Per the germline V gene, CDR1 is MDHEN and CDR2 is SYDVKM. The CDR3 is made up of 12 amino acids. V gave up 0 bases and J gave up 7 bases, with 6 bases separating them. The CDR3 loop is CASSLWGRTQYF. The CDR3 DNA follows: TGTGCCAGCAGTTTATGGGGTCGGACCCAGTACTTC.

The chain carries TRBV27 and TRBJ2-2; 10 nucleotides match TRBD2. Germline trimming cut 2 bases from V and 5 bases from J; bases unmatched to any gene: 5. CDR3 length: 16 residues. Germline V lookup: CDR1 MNHEY, CDR2 SMNVEV (reference sequence). Here the CDR3 DNA reads TGTGCCAGCAGTTTACTAGCGGGAGTAGATACCGGGGAGCTGTTTTTT. Translation: CASSLLAGVDTGELFF.

The chain employs TRBV5-6 and TRBJ2-5, with 10 bases matching TRBD1. The length of the CDR3 is 16 residues. The V gene's germline CDR1 is SGHDT and CDR2 YYEEEE. Losses at the gene ends were 3 bases for V and 6 bases for J; bases not matched to a gene: 11. The CDR3 is CASSSYPGQGRQTQYF. CDR3 DNA: TGTGCCAGCAGCTCTTACCCGGGACAGGGGCGACAGACCCAGTACTTC.

J is TRBJ1-6 and V is TRBV4-1; possible D gene TRBD1, 5 bases. With 1 base removed from V and 11 bases from J, the gap between germline ends came to 15 bases. Germline assignment: CDR1 MGHRA and CDR2 YSYEKL. The CDR3 sequence is 15 residues long. CDR3 nucleotide sequence: TGCGCCAGCAGCCAAGGGGACTCGGGGGGGACACCCCTCCACTTT. Its protein is CASSQGDSGGTPLHF.

The chain combines TRBV27 with TRBJ2-7; 7 bases are a match to TRBD1. The CDR3 has 15 residues. V lost 1 base and J lost 2; bases outside the gene matches: 5. Germline-derived CDR1 and CDR2 are MNHEY and SMNVEV (reference sequence). CDR3 in DNA: TGTGCCAGCAGTTTATGGCCGGGACAGCCCTACGAGCAGTACTTC. Protein: CASSLWPGQPYEQYF.

This chain links TRBV18 with TRBJ2-1; TRBD2 matches at 14 bases. Germline CDR1 is KGHSH and CDR2 is LQKENI. This CDR3 is 21 amino acids long. J was trimmed by 7 bases and V by 6 bases; bases with no gene match: 23. In DNA, the CDR3 is TGTGCCAGCTCTCTAGGACGTCCGGGACTAGCGGGAGTAAGGTCTGAGAATGAGCAGTTCTTC. The encoded protein is CASSLGRPGLAGVRSENEQFF.

This clone was seen once. The V gene is TRBV28, the J gene TRBJ2-7; possible D gene TRBD1, 6 bases. Germline values: CDR1 MDHEN, CDR2 SYDVKM. V lost 4 bases to trimming and J lost 4 bases, with 11 bases between them. The CDR3 contains 13 residues. The CDR3 reads CASSSTQGYEQYF. The DNA for the CDR3 is TGTGCCAGCAGTTCCACGCAGGGGTACGAGCAGTACTTC.

The chain uses TRBV6-1 and TRBJ1-1; 10 nucleotides line up with TRBD1. V trimming: 6 bases; J trimming: 1 base; junction bases outside the gene matches: 2. This CDR3 contains 14 residues. Germline V gene sequence: CDR1 MNHNS, CDR2 SASEGT. CDR3 protein: CASRRQGANTEAFF. CDR3 coding DNA: TGTGCCAGCAGGCGACAGGGGGCGAACACTGAAGCTTTCTTT.

The CDR3 sequence: CASRVGGGSYNEQFF. DNA of the CDR3: TGCGCCAGCAGAGTGGGAGGGGGGTCCTACAATGAGCAGTTCTTC. The V call is TRBV5-1, the J call TRBJ2-1; D might be TRBD2 (7 bases). Looked up from germline, CDR1 is SGHRS and CDR2 is YFSETQ. This CDR3 spans 15 amino acids. V lost 5 bases to trimming and J lost 1 base, with 13 bases between them. The whole variable domain, remainder taken from reference TRBV5-1 and TRBJ2-1, is KAGVTQTPRYLIKTRGQQVTLSCSPISGHRSVSWYQQTPGQGLQFLFEYFSETQRNKGNFPGRFSGRQFSNSRSEMNVSTLELGDSALYLCASRVGGGSYNEQFFGPGTRLTVL.

This chain joins TRBV18 and TRBJ2-4; D is perhaps TRBD1 or TRBD2 (5 bases each). The CDR3 has 16 residues. Germline V gene lookup returns CDR1 KGHSH and CDR2 LQKENI. V was cut by 0 bases and J by 2 bases, with 11 bases left in between. CDR3 region: CASSPPGTYPKNIQYF. The DNA for the CDR3 is TGTGCCAGCTCACCACCTGGGACCTACCCCAAAAACATTCAGTACTTC.